One sample yielded the 6 T cell receptor beta chains listed below, sequenced in a study of T cell responses to AZD1222 COVID-19 vaccine. Measured with immunoSEQ multiplex PCR; TCRdb has only the in-frame clones, and not every one. This sample has approximately 130,000 clones; 80% to 90% occur once, and the top ten carry over 9%. Material: peripheral blood, obtained 28 days after the second AZD1222 dose. These receptors came from an adult who received the AZD1222 COVID-19 vaccine.

A word on this clone: One end of the junction fails to match germline, which may point to a read error. CDR3 region: CASNRGGKIGDGNTIYF. In DNA form, the CDR3 reads TGTGCTAGCAACCGGGGAGGGAAAATAGGAGATGGAAACACCATATATTTT. The chain uses TRBV5-4 and TRBJ1-3; D uncertain. There are 17 residues in the CDR3. Germline V gene sequence: CDR1 SGHNT, CDR2 YYREEE (reference sequence).

This chain joins TRBV7-2 and TRBJ1-2, with D unresolved. This CDR3 is built from 16 residues. Germline CDR1 reads SGHTA; CDR2 reads FQGNSA. Trimming pared 2 bases from V and 2 bases from J, leaving 15 bases between. The CDR3 DNA reads as TGTGCCAGCAGCTTAAGGGCGGCACTGACAAACTATGGCTACACCTTC. Residues: CASSLRAALTNYGYTF.

This clone was picked up one time. CDR3 in DNA: TGTGCCAGCAGTTGGAGGAATCAAGGCTACACCTTC. It specifies CASSWRNQGYTF. This chain connects TRBV12-3 or TRBV12-4 to TRBJ1-2; D not resolved. Trimming took off 4 bases at V and 8 bases at J, with 11 bases between the two ends. The CDR3 has 12 amino acids.

The chain employs TRBV5-1 and TRBJ1-1, with a weak D call TRBD1 (6 bases). Looked up from germline, CDR1 is SGHRS and CDR2 is YFSETQ. The CDR3 loop spans 14 amino acids. The germline V and J ends were trimmed by 2 bases and 2 bases, with 10 bases remaining between them. Here the CDR3 DNA reads TGCGCCAGCAGCTTCCGGGACACAAACACTGAAGCTTTCTTT. This translates into CASSFRDTNTEAFF. Variable domain in full (rest from reference TRBV5-1 and TRBJ1-1): KAGVTQTPRYLIKTRGQQVTLSCSPISGHRSVSWYQQTPGQGLQFLFEYFSETQRNKGNFPGRFSGRQFSNSRSEMNVSTLELGDSALYLCASSFRDTNTEAFFGQGTRLTVV.

The J gene is TRBJ1-5, the V gene TRBV7-8, with unresolved D. V was shortened by 5 bases and J by 6 bases, with 8 bases between the two germline ends. Germline-derived CDR1 and CDR2 are SGHVS and FQNEAQ. The CDR3 covers 12 residues. The CDR3 here is CASSLGVQPQHF. For the CDR3, the DNA is TGTGCCAGCAGCCTTGGCGTTCAGCCCCAGCATTTT.

This sequence joins TRBV6-5 and TRBJ1-2, with 8 bases lining up with TRBD1. CDR1 is MNHEY and CDR2 is SVGAGI in the germline V gene. V dropped 4 bases and J dropped 3; count of bases not matched to a gene: 7. The CDR3 covers 15 residues. CDR3 sequence (DNA): TGTGCCAGCAGTTTAGGGACAGGAGCATACTATGGCTACACCTTC. The encoded protein is CASSLGTGAYYGYTF.